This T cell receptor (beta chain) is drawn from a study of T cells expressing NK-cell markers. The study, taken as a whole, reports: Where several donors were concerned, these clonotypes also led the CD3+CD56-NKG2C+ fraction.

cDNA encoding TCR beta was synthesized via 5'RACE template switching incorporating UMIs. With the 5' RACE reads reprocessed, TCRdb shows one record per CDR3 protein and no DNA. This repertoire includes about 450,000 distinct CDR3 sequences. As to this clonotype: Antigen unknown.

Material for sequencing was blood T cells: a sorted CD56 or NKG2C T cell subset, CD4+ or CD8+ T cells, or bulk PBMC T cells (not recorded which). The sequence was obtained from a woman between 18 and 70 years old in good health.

This CDR3 reads CASSIGSVNNEQFF. This chain connects TRBV19 to TRBJ2-1. Germline assignment: CDR1 LNHDA and CDR2 SQIVND (reference sequence). The CDR3 length is 14 residues.